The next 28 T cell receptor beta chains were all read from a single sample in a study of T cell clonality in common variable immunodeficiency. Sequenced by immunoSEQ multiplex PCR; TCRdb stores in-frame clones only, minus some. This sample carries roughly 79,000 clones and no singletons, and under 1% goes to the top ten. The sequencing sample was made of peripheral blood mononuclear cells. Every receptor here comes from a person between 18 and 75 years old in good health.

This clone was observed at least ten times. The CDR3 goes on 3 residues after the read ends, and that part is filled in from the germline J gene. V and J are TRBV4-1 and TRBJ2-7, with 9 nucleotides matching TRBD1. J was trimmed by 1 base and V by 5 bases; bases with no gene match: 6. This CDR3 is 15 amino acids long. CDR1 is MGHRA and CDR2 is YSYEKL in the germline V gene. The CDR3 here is CASSMQDRGSYEQYF. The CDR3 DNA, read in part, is TGCGCCAGCAGCATGCAAGACAGGGGGTCCTACGAG.

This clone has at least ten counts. Incomplete CDR3 DNA: TGTGCCAGCAGTTTATTGATCGGGACTAGCAAGAAGACC. It encodes CASSLLIGTSKKT. In full, the CDR3 reads CASSLLIGTSKKTQYF. This chain uses TRBV27 with TRBJ2-5; 9 bases align to TRBD2. The read terminates 3 residues before the CDR3 end, so the remaining end is supplied by the germline J gene. Germline trimming cut 1 base from V and 6 bases from J; bases unmatched to any gene: 9. CDR1 is MNHEY, CDR2 SMNVEV, per germline (reference sequence). CDR3 length: 16 residues.

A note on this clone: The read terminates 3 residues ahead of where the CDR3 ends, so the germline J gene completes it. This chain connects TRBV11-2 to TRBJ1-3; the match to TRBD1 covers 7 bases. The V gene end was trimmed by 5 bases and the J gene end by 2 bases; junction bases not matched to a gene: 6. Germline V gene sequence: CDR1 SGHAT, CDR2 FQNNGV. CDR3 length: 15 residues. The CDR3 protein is CASSLKGAPGNTIYF. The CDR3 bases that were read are TGTGCCAGCAGCCTAAAGGGGGCTCCTGGAAACACC.

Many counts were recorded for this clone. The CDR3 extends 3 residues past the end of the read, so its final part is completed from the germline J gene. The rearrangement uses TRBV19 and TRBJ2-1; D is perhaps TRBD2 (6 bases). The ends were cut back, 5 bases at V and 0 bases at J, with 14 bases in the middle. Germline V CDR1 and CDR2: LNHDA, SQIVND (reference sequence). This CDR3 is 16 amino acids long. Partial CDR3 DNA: TGTGCCAGTAGTCTGATCGGGACTGGCTCCTACAATGAG. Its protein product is CASSLIGTGSYNE. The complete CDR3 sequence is CASSLIGTGSYNEQFF. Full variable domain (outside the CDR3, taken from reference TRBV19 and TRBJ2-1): DGGITQSPKYLFRKEGQNVTLSCEQNLNHDAMYWYRQDPGQGLRLIYYSQIVNDFQKGDIAEGYSVSREKKESFPLTVTSAQKNPTAFYLCASSLIGTGSYNEQFFGPGTRLTVL.

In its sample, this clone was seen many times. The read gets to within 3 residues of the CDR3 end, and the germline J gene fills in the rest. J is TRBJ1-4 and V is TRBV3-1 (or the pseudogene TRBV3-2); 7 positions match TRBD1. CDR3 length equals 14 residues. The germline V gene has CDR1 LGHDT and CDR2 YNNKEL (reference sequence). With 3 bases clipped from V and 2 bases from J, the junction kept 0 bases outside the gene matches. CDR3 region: CASSQTGTNEKLFF. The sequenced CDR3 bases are TGTGCCAGCAGCCAGACAGGGACTAATGAAAAA.

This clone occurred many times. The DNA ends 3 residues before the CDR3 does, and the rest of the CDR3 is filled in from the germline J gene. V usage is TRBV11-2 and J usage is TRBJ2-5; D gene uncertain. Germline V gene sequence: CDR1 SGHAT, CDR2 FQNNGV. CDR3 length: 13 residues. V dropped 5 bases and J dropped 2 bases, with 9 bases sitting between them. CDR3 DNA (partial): TGTGCCAGCAGCCCGATAGTTCAAGAGACC. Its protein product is CASSPIVQET. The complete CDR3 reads CASSPIVQETQYF.

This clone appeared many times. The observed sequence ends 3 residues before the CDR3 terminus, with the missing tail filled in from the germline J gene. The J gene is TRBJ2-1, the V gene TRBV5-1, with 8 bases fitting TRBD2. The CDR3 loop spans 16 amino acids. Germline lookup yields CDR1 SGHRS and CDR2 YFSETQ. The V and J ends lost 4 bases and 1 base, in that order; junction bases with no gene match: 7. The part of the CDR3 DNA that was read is TGCGCCAGCAGCCCCGGGGGGGTAAGTTCCTACAATGAG. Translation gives CASSPGGVSSYNE. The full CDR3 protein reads CASSPGGVSSYNEQFF.

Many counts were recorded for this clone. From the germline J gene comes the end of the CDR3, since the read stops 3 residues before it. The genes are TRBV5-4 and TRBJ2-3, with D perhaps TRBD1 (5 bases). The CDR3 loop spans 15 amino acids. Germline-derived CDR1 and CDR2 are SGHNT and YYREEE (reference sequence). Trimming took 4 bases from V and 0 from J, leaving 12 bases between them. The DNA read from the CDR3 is TGTGCCAGCAGCCCGGAGACAGCTAGCACAGATACG. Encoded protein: CASSPETASTDT. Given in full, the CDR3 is CASSPETASTDTQYF.

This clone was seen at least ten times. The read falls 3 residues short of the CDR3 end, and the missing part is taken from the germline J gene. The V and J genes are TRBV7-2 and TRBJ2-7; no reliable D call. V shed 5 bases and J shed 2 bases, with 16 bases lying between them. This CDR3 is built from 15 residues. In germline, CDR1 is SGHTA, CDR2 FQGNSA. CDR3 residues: CASSRFLGPPYEQYF. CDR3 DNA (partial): TGTGCCAGCAGCCGGTTCTTGGGCCCCCCCTACGAG. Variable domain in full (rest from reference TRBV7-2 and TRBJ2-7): GAGVSQSPSNKVTEKGKDVELRCDPISGHTALYWYRQSLGQGLEFLIYFQGNSAPDKSGLPSDRFSAERTGGSVSTLTIQRTQQEDSAVYLCASSRFLGPPYEQYFGPGTRLTVT.

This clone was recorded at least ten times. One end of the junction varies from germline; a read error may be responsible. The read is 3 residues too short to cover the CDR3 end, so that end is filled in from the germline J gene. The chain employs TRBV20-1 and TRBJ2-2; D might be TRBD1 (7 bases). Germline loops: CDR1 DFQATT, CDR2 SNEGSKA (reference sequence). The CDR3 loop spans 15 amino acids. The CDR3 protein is CSAREAGGFTGELFF. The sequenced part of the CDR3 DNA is TGCAGTGCTCGAGAAGCAGGGGGGTTCACCGGGGAG.

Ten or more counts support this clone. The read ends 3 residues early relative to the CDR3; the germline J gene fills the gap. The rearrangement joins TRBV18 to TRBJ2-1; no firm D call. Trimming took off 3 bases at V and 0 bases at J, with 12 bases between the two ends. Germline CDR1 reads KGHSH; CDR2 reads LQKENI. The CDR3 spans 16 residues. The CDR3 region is CASSPLPVSSYNEQFF. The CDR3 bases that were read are TGTGCCAGCTCACCCCTACCTGTTAGCTCCTACAATGAG.

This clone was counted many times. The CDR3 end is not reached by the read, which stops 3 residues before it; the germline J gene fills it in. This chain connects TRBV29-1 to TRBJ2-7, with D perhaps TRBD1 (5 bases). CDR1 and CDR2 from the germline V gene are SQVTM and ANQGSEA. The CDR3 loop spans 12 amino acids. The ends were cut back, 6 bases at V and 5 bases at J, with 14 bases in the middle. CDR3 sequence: CSVAEWGHEQYF. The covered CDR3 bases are TGCAGCGTCGCCGAGTGGGGCCACGAG.

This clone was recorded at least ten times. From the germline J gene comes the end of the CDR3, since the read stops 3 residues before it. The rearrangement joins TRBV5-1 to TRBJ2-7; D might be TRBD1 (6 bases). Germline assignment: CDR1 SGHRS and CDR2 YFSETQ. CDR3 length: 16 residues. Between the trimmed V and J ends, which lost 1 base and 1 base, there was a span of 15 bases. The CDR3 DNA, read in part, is TGCGCCAGCAGCTTGACCCCCGGGACACCTTCCTACGAG. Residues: CASSLTPGTPSYE. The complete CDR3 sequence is CASSLTPGTPSYEQYF. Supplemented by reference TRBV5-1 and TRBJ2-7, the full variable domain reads KAGVTQTPRYLIKTRGQQVTLSCSPISGHRSVSWYQQTPGQGLQFLFEYFSETQRNKGNFPGRFSGRQFSNSRSEMNVSTLELGDSALYLCASSLTPGTPSYEQYFGPGTRLTVT.

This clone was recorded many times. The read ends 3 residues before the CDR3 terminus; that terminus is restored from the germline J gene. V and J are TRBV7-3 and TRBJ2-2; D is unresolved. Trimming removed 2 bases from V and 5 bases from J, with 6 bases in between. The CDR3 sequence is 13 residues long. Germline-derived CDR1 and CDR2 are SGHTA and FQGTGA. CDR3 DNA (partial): TGTGCCAGCAGCTTATTTAGTACCGGGGAG. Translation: CASSLFSTGE. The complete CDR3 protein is CASSLFSTGELFF.

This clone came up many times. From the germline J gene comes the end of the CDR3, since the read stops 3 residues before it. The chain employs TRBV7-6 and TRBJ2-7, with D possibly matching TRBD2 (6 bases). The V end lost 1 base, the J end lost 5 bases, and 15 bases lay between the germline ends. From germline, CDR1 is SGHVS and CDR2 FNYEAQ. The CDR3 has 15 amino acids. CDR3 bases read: TGTGCCAGCAGCTTAGGTCGGGGGAATAATGACGAG. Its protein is CASSLGRGNNDE. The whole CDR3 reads CASSLGRGNNDEQYF. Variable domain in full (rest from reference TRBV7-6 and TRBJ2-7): GAGVSQSPRYKVTKRGQDVALRCDPISGHVSLYWYRQALGQGPEFLTYFNYEAQQDKSGLPNDRFSAERPEGSISTLTIQRTEQRDSAMYRCASSLGRGNNDEQYFGPGTRLTVT.

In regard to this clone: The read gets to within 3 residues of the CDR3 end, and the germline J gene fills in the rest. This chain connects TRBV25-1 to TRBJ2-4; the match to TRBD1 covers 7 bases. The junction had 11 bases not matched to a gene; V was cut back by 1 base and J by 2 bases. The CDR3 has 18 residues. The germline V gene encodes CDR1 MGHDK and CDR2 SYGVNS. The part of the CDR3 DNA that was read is TGTGCCAGCAGTGAATTCCCGGGACAGATCTTTCCCAAAAACATT. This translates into CASSEFPGQIFPKNI. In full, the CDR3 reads CASSEFPGQIFPKNIQYF.

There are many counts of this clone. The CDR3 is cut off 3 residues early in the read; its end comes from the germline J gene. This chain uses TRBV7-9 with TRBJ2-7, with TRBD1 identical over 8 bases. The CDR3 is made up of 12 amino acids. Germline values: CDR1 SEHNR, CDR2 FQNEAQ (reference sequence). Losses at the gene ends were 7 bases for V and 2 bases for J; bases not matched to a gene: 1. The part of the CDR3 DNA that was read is TGTGCCAGCATGACAGGGGCCTACGAG. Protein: CASMTGAYE. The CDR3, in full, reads CASMTGAYEQYF.

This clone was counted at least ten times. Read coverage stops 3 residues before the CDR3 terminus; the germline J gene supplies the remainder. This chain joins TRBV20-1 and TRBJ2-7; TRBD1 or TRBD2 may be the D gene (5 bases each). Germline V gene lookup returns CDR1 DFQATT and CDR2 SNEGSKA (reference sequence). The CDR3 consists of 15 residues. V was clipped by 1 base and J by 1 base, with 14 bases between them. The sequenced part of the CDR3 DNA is TGCAGTGCTAGAGGTCCCAGAGGGGATTCCTACGAG. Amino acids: CSARGPRGDSYE. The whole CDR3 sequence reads CSARGPRGDSYEQYF.

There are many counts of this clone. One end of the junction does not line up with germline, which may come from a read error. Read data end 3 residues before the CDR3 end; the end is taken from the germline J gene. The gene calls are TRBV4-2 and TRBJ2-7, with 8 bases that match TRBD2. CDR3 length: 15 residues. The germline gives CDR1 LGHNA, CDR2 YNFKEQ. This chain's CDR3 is CASSRLGGDIYEQYF. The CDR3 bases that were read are TGCGCCAGCTCAAGACTCGGGGGGGACATATACGAG.

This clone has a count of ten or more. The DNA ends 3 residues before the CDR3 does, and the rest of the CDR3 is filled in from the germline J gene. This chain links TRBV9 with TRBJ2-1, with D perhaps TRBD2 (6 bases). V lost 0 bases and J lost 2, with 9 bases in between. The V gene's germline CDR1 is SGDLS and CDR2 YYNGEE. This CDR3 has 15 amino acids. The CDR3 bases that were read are TGTGCCAGCAGCGTAGGTAGCGGAACCTACAATGAG. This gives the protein CASSVGSGTYNE. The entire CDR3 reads CASSVGSGTYNEQFF.

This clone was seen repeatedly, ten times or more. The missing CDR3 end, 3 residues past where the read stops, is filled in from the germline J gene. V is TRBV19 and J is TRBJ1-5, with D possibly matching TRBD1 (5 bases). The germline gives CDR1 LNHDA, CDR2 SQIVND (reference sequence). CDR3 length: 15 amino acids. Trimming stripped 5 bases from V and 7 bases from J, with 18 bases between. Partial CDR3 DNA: TGTGCCAGTAGTCCTTATCAGGGAAGTAACCAGCCC. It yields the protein CASSPYQGSNQP. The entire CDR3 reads CASSPYQGSNQPQHF.

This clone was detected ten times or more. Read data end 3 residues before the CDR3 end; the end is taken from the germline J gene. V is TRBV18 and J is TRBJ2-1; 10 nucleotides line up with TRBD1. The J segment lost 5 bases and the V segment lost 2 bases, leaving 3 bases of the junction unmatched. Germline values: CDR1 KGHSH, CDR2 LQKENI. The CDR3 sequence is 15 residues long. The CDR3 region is CASSPGTGVNNEQFF. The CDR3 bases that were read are TGTGCCAGCTCACCAGGGACAGGGGTAAACAATGAG.

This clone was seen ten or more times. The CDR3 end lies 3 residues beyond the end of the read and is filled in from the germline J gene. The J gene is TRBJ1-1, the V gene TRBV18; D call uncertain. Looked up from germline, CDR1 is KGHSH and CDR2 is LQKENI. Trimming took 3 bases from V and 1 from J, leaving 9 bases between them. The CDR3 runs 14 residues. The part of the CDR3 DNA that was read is TGTGCCAGCTCACCTAATAACAGGAACACTGAA. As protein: CASSPNNRNTE. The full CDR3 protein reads CASSPNNRNTEAFF.

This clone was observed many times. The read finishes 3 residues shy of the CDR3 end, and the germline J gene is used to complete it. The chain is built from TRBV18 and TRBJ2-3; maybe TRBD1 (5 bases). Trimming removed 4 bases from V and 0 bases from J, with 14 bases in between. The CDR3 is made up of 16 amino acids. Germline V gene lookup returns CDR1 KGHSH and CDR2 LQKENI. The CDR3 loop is CASSQTGATSTDTQYF. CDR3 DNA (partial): TGTGCCAGCTCACAAACAGGAGCTACTAGCACAGATACG. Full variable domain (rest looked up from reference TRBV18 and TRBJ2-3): NAGVMQNPRHLVRRRGQEARLRCSPMKGHSHVYWYRQLPEEGLKFMVYLQKENIIDESGMPKERFSAEFPKEGPSILRIQQVVRGDSAAYFCASSQTGATSTDTQYFGPGTRLTVL.

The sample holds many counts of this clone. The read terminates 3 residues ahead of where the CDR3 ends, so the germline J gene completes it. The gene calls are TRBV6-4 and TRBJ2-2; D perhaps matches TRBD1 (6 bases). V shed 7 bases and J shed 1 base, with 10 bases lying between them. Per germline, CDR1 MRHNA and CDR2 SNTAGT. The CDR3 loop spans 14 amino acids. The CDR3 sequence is CASTLDRNTGELFF. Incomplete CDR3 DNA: TGTGCCAGCACCTTGGACAGGAACACCGGGGAG.

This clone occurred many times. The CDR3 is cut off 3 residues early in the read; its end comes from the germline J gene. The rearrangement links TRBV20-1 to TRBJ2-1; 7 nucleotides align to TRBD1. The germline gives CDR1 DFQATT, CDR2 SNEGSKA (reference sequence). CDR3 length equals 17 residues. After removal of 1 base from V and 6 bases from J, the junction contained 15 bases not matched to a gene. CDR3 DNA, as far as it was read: TGCAGTGCTAGAGTGAGAATAAAACAGGGGTGGGTCAATGAG. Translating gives CSARVRIKQGWVNE. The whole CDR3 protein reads CSARVRIKQGWVNEQFF.

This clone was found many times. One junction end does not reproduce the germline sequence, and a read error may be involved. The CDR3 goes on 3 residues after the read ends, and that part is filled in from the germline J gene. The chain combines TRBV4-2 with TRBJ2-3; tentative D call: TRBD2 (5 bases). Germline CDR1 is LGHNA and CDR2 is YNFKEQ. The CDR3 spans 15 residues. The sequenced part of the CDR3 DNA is TGCGCCAGCAGCCAAGCTTTAGGACTCGTTGATACG. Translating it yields CASSQALGLVDT. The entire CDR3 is CASSQALGLVDTQYF.

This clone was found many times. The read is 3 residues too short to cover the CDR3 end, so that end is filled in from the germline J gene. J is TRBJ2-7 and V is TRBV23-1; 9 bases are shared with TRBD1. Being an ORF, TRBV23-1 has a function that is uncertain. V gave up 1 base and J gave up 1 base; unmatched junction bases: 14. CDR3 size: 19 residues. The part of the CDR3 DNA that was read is TGCGCCAGCAGTCAATTAAACGGGACAGGGAAGGGTGGATCCTACGAG. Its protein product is CASSQLNGTGKGGSYE. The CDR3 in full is CASSQLNGTGKGGSYEQYF.